The 22 T cell receptor beta chains listed next were all sequenced from one sample in a study of T cell changes during pregnancy in multiple sclerosis. Generated by immunoSEQ multiplex PCR, the TCRdb table keeps only in-frame clones and is missing some. The sample consists of approximately 100,000 clones, over 85% of them appearing once. The starting material was peripheral blood, obtained in the second trimester of pregnancy. These TCRs come from a female donor with multiple sclerosis, enrolled in a pregnancy study.

The CDR3 coding sequence is TGTGCCAGCAGTTCAACGGGAACCCACACCCTCTACGAGCAGTACTTC. The encoded protein is CASSSTGTHTLYEQYF. The chain couples TRBV27 to TRBJ2-7; maybe TRBD2 (5 bases). The V gene's germline CDR1 is MNHEY and CDR2 SMNVEV (reference sequence). Trimming pared 4 bases from V and 3 bases from J, leaving 19 bases between. The CDR3 runs 16 residues.

The chain joins TRBV5-1 to TRBJ2-2, with TRBD2 matching over 9 bases. Per the germline V gene, CDR1 is SGHRS and CDR2 is YFSETQ. Trimming took 4 bases from V and 2 from J; bases not matched to a gene: 6. This CDR3 is 16 amino acids long. CDR3 nucleotides: TGCGCCAGCAGCAACCGAGCGGGGGGTAACACCGGGGAGCTGTTTTTT. This encodes CASSNRAGGNTGELFF. Full variable domain (rest looked up from reference TRBV5-1 and TRBJ2-2): KAGVTQTPRYLIKTRGQQVTLSCSPISGHRSVSWYQQTPGQGLQFLFEYFSETQRNKGNFPGRFSGRQFSNSRSEMNVSTLELGDSALYLCASSNRAGGNTGELFFGEGSRLTVL.

This chain connects TRBV30 to TRBJ1-1; possibly TRBD1 for D (5 bases). V was shortened by 1 base and J by 4 bases, with 22 bases between the two germline ends. This CDR3 region has 17 residues. CDR1 and CDR2 from the germline V gene are GTSNPN and SVGIG (reference sequence). The CDR3, as DNA: TGTGCCTGGAGTGCGACCGGTTCAGGGATCGGGGGCACTGAAGCTTTCTTT. Its protein product is CAWSATGSGIGGTEAFF.

The rearrangement joins TRBV9 to TRBJ1-2; D remains ambiguous. This CDR3 comprises 13 residues. Germline assignment: CDR1 SGDLS and CDR2 YYNGEE. V shed 3 bases and J shed 2 bases, with 8 bases lying between them. Written as DNA, the CDR3 is TGTGCCAGCAGCGGGAGGGCAAACTATGGCTACACCTTC. It codes for CASSGRANYGYTF.

The genes are TRBV10-2 and TRBJ1-5; D ambiguous. Germline CDR1 reads WSHSY; CDR2 reads SAAADI. Trimming pared 5 bases from V and 2 bases from J, leaving 19 bases between. This CDR3 region has 17 residues. CDR3 DNA: TGCGCCAGCAGTAACCTCGCTCGCAGTAATGGCAATCAGCCCCAGCATTTT. Its protein product is CASSNLARSNGNQPQHF.

The CDR3 here is CASSRGQTNSPLHF. Written as DNA, the CDR3 is TGTGCCAGCAGCCGGGGACAGACGAATTCACCCCTCCACTTT. The J gene is TRBJ1-6, the V gene TRBV7-3; 7 nucleotides agree with TRBD1. The CDR3 contains 14 residues. Germline loops: CDR1 SGHTA, CDR2 FQGTGA. V shed 5 bases and J 7 bases; nucleotides not matched to a gene: 5.

The chain uses TRBV6-6 and TRBJ2-1, with 8 bases fitting TRBD2. V was clipped by 5 bases and J by 6 bases; unmatched bases: 9. Germline CDR1 and CDR2: MNHNY and SVGAGI (reference sequence). CDR3 length: 15 residues. The CDR3: CASSRRGGTPNEQFF. CDR3 bases: TGTGCCAGCAGTCGTCGCGGGGGGACCCCCAATGAGCAGTTCTTC.

This chain uses TRBV7-9 with TRBJ2-1; 8 positions agree with TRBD1. The V gene's germline CDR1 is SEHNR and CDR2 FQNEAQ (reference sequence). V gave up 3 bases and J gave up 3 bases; unmatched junction bases: 10. There are 17 residues in the CDR3. CDR3 coding DNA: TGTGCCAGCAGCTTTCTCCCCCGGACAGGGTACTACAATGAGCAGTTCTTC. Its protein is CASSFLPRTGYYNEQFF.

The chain is built from TRBV7-3 and TRBJ2-5; TRBD2 is a possible D gene (5 bases). The CDR3 length is 12 residues. The germline V gene encodes CDR1 SGHTA and CDR2 FQGTGA. V lost 4 bases and J lost 7, with 10 bases in between. The CDR3 DNA reads TGTGCCAGCAGCTGGTCCGGAGGGACCCAGTACTTC. Protein product: CASSWSGGTQYF.

The genes are TRBV6-5 and TRBJ1-1; no clear D gene. V was shortened by 1 base and J by 3 bases, with 15 bases between the two germline ends. Germline V gene data show CDR1 as MNHEY and CDR2 as SVGAGI. The CDR3 has 16 amino acids. CDR3 loop: CASSYLSGRRYTEAFF. In nucleotides, the CDR3 is TGTGCCAGCAGTTACTTAAGCGGGCGTAGGTACACTGAAGCTTTCTTT.

The chain joins TRBV4-1 to TRBJ2-3; 8 bases are shared with TRBD2. V shed 1 base and J 4 bases; nucleotides not matched to a gene: 7. CDR3 size: 16 residues. Germline CDR1 and CDR2: MGHRA and YSYEKL. The CDR3 here is CASSQAGTRGPDTQYF. CDR3 coding DNA: TGCGCCAGCAGCCAAGCCGGGACTAGAGGCCCAGATACGCAGTATTTT.

The chain combines TRBV19 with TRBJ2-7, with TRBD1 identical over 12 bases. The junction had 2 bases not matched to a gene; V was cut back by 6 bases and J by 5 bases. This CDR3 has 13 amino acids. Germline assignment: CDR1 LNHDA and CDR2 SQIVND (reference sequence). CDR3 in amino acids: CASRGQGAHEQYF. The CDR3 DNA follows: TGTGCCAGTAGGGGACAGGGGGCTCACGAGCAGTACTTC.

This clone was seen just once. The chain employs TRBV5-1 and TRBJ2-5; TRBD1 aligns across 8 bases. The CDR3 is 14 residues long. V shed 4 bases, J shed 2 bases, and the junction held 4 bases outside the gene matches. CDR1 is SGHRS, CDR2 YFSETQ, per germline. The CDR3 nucleotides read TGCGCCAGCAGCCCGCGACAGGGGCAAGAGACCCAGTACTTC. It yields the protein CASSPRQGQETQYF.

V gene TRBV4-1 combines with J gene TRBJ1-4, with 7 bases that match TRBD1. Germline values: CDR1 MGHRA, CDR2 YSYEKL. Unmatched junction bases numbered 1, after V lost 2 bases and J lost 1 base. This CDR3 has 15 residues. The DNA for the CDR3 is TGCGCCAGCAGCCAAAGACAGGGAACTAATGAAAAACTGTTTTTT. It encodes CASSQRQGTNEKLFF.

The chain joins TRBV30 to TRBJ2-7; D is perhaps TRBD2 (5 bases). V was shortened by 0 bases and J by 4 bases, with 7 bases between the two germline ends. CDR3 size: 12 residues. CDR1 and CDR2 from the germline V gene are GTSNPN and SVGIG (reference sequence). The CDR3 DNA sequence: TGTGCCTGGAGTGTCGGGATATACGAGCAGTACTTC. This encodes CAWSVGIYEQYF.

This clone has a single count. The CDR3 sequence: CASSGPNTGELFF. The CDR3 nucleotides read TGTGCCAGCAGCGGGCCCAACACCGGGGAGCTGTTTTTT. The V call is TRBV14, the J call TRBJ2-2; D gene unclear. This CDR3 spans 13 amino acids. Germline values: CDR1 SGHDN, CDR2 FVKESK. V gave up 5 bases and J gave up 2 bases, with 6 bases separating them.

The sample holds one count of this clone. The chain combines TRBV19 with TRBJ1-1; D remains ambiguous. The CDR3 has 15 amino acids. Trimming shortened V by 2 bases and J by 3 bases, and 13 bases separated the two germline ends. Germline values: CDR1 LNHDA, CDR2 SQIVND (reference sequence). CDR3 protein: CASSIRSVGDTEAFF. In DNA, the CDR3 is TGTGCCAGTAGTATACGTAGTGTCGGGGACACTGAAGCTTTCTTT.

This clone was seen only once. The rearrangement links TRBV2 to TRBJ2-1; D unclear. Germline V gives CDR1 SNHLY, CDR2 FYNNEI. CDR3 length: 14 amino acids. With 7 bases removed from V and 0 bases from J, the gap between germline ends came to 10 bases. This CDR3 is CASTILSSYNEQFF. CDR3 DNA sequence: TGTGCCAGCACTATCTTGAGCTCCTACAATGAGCAGTTCTTC.

The sample holds a few counts of this clone. The chain carries TRBV7-9 and TRBJ2-7; 7 bases are a match to TRBD2. The CDR3 length is 12 residues. V trimming: 3 bases; J trimming: 5 bases; junction bases outside the gene matches: 1. CDR1 is SEHNR and CDR2 is FQNEAQ in the germline V gene (reference sequence). The CDR3 here is CASSFAGDEQYF. The CDR3 coding sequence is TGTGCCAGCAGCTTTGCGGGGGACGAGCAGTACTTC. The complete variable domain, with remaining parts taken from reference TRBV7-9 and TRBJ2-7, reads DTGVSQNPRHKITKRGQNVTFRCDPISEHNRLYWYRQTLGQGPEFLTYFQNEAQLEKSRLLSDRFSAERPKGSFSTLEIQRTEQGDSAMYLCASSFAGDEQYFGPGTRLTVT.

This clone was observed a handful of times. The genes are TRBV4-1 and TRBJ1-1, with TRBD1 matching over 7 bases. CDR1 is MGHRA, CDR2 YSYEKL, per germline. V shed 6 bases, J shed 2 bases, and the junction held 6 bases outside the gene matches. This CDR3 comprises 14 residues. CDR3 loop: CASRAGTANTEAFF. CDR3 DNA: TGCGCCAGCAGGGCCGGGACAGCCAACACTGAAGCTTTCTTT.

The chain links TRBV19 to TRBJ1-3, with D maybe TRBD1 (5 bases). V lost 5 bases, J lost 2 bases, and 16 bases lay in between. Germline loops: CDR1 LNHDA, CDR2 SQIVND (reference sequence). The CDR3 spans 16 residues. The CDR3 loop is CASSATSGGPGNTIYF. CDR3 nucleotides: TGTGCCAGTAGTGCTACCTCGGGGGGTCCTGGAAACACCATATATTTT.

V gene TRBV28 combines with J gene TRBJ1-1; TRBD1 matches 7 bases. Germline loops: CDR1 MDHEN, CDR2 SYDVKM. Trimming removed 5 bases from V and 1 base from J; junction bases left unmatched: 4. The CDR3 loop spans 14 amino acids. CDR3 loop: CASSTQGRNTEAFF. Here the CDR3 DNA reads TGTGCCAGCAGTACACAGGGGAGGAACACTGAAGCTTTCTTT.